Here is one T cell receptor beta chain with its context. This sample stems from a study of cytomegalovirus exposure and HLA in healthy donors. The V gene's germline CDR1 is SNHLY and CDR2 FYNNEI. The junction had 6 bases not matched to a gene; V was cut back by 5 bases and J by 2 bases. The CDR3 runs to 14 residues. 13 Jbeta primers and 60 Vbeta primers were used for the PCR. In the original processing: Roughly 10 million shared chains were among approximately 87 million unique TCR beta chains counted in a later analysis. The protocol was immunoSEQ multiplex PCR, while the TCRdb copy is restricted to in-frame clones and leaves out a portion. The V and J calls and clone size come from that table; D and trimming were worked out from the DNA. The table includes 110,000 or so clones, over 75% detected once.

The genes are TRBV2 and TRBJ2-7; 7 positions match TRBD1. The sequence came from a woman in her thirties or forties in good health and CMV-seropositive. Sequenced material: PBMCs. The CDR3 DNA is TGTGCCAGCAGTACCGGGACAGCCACCTACGAGCAGTACTTC. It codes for CASSTGTATYEQYF.